A selection of T cell receptor beta chains follows, all from one sample in a study of blood T cell repertoires in COVID-19. The method was immunoSEQ multiplex PCR; TCRdb's version includes in-frame clones alone and lacks a portion of them. Of nearly 350,000 clones listed, around nine tenths are singletons. Input material: peripheral blood. These receptors originate from an older woman with COVID-19, enrolled during active disease. Each CDR3 is given with its conserved first and last residue.

J,V,CDR3
TRBJ1-2,TRBV7-9,CASRRGTNYGYTF
TRBJ1-1,TRBV7-3,CASSRYSTEYTEAFF
TRBJ2-7,TRBV7-8,CASSLVGQGAREQYF
TRBJ1-2,TRBV15,CATSRERIGGRGYGYTF
TRBJ1-2,TRBV18,CASSRTGEGYTF
TRBJ2-1,TRBV3-1/TRBV3-2,CASSQGLAGVRNEQFF
TRBJ1-5,TRBV30,CAWGGTALNQPQHF
TRBJ2-1,TRBV11-3,CASSSQGTYNEQFF
TRBJ1-5,TRBV2,CASSRAGEYSNQPQHF
TRBJ1-4,TRBV24-1,CATSDTQGSGEKLFF
TRBJ1-5,TRBV20-1,CSASRGGGDQPQHF
TRBJ2-3,TRBV6-5,CASSYPYTDTQYF
TRBJ1-4,TRBV18,CASSPREGSNEKLFF
TRBJ2-7,TRBV19,CASSISFGQLYEQYF
TRBJ1-2,TRBV4-3,CASSHPGQGGYGYTF
TRBJ2-2,TRBV11-2,CASSPRLWRAGELFF
TRBJ1-1,TRBV27,CASWDWTDEAFF
TRBJ1-3,TRBV7-2,CASSLIGAGNTIYF
TRBJ1-2,TRBV12-3/TRBV12-4,CASSLRTGNGYTF
TRBJ1-1,TRBV27,CASYPLLGDTEAFF
TRBJ1-2,TRBV7-2,CASSPRGPIAHYGYTF
TRBJ2-7,TRBV7-2,CASSLVGTGVTYEQYF
TRBJ1-5,TRBV6-5,CASGTQPQHF
TRBJ2-2,TRBV5-5,CASSFEASTGELFF
TRBJ1-4,TRBV3-1/TRBV3-2,CASSQDSLNEKLFF
TRBJ2-7,TRBV7-8,CASSPRQRGEHYEQYF
TRBJ1-2,TRBV19,CASSIGRWDTSNYGYTF
TRBJ2-5,TRBV7-2,CASSLNRASQETQYF
TRBJ2-7,TRBV5-4,CASSLGLAPTYEQYF
TRBJ1-3,TRBV18,CASSQGDPYSGNTIYF
TRBJ2-3,TRBV4-3,CASSRVPTSVPDTQYF
TRBJ2-2,TRBV4-1,CASSHFSGRGSRTGELFF
TRBJ1-2,TRBV29-1,CSVEERQGGGYTF
TRBJ1-1,TRBV24-1,CATSEGTGVAFF
TRBJ1-5,TRBV27,CASSLNRIQPQHF
TRBJ1-1,TRBV29-1,CSVGRGRAFF
TRBJ1-1,TRBV3-1/TRBV3-2,CASSQMGRGTEAFF
TRBJ2-2,TRBV9,CASSLTLAGTNTGELFF
TRBJ2-1,TRBV28,CASSLTRVGDEQFF
TRBJ1-1,TRBV5-8,CASSRPFGEAFF
TRBJ1-4,TRBV28,CASSLSRGATNEKLFF
TRBJ1-2,TRBV7-8,CASSLTGTRSNYGYTF
TRBJ2-2,TRBV7-9,CASSSGGGRTGELFF
TRBJ2-2,TRBV7-3,CASRDRTGYDTGELFF
TRBJ2-2,TRBV11-3,CASSRDRGTGELFF
TRBJ1-6,TRBV27,CASSLYRRVGGNSPLHF
TRBJ2-3,TRBV21-1,CASSSPYRGCLPQYF
TRBJ2-1,TRBV5-1,CASSLLAGGYGEQFF
TRBJ1-3,TRBV23-1,CASSQGGNTIYF
TRBJ1-5,TRBV3-1/TRBV3-2,CASSSGTGGSQPQHF
TRBJ2-1,TRBV4-1,CASSPPGLAFINEQFF